The T cell receptor beta chain described here comes from a study of T cell changes during pregnancy in multiple sclerosis. Using immunoSEQ multiplex PCR, the repertoire was profiled, and TCRdb retains in-frame clones only, with some absent. The data hold roughly 41,000 clones, with 70% to 90% observed a single time. Sequenced here: CD4+ T cells from peripheral blood mononuclear cells, sampled in the first trimester of pregnancy. The receptor was derived from a female donor with multiple sclerosis, enrolled in a pregnancy study.

The CDR3 sequence is CAWNRLAGVSEQYF. The CDR3 bases are TGTGCCTGGAACCGACTAGCGGGAGTTTCCGAGCAGTACTTC. V and J are TRBV30 and TRBJ2-7; 12 nucleotides line up with TRBD2. The CDR3 has 14 residues. The junction had 7 bases not matched to a gene; V was cut back by 4 bases and J by 6 bases. The germline gives CDR1 GTSNPN, CDR2 SVGIG (reference sequence).